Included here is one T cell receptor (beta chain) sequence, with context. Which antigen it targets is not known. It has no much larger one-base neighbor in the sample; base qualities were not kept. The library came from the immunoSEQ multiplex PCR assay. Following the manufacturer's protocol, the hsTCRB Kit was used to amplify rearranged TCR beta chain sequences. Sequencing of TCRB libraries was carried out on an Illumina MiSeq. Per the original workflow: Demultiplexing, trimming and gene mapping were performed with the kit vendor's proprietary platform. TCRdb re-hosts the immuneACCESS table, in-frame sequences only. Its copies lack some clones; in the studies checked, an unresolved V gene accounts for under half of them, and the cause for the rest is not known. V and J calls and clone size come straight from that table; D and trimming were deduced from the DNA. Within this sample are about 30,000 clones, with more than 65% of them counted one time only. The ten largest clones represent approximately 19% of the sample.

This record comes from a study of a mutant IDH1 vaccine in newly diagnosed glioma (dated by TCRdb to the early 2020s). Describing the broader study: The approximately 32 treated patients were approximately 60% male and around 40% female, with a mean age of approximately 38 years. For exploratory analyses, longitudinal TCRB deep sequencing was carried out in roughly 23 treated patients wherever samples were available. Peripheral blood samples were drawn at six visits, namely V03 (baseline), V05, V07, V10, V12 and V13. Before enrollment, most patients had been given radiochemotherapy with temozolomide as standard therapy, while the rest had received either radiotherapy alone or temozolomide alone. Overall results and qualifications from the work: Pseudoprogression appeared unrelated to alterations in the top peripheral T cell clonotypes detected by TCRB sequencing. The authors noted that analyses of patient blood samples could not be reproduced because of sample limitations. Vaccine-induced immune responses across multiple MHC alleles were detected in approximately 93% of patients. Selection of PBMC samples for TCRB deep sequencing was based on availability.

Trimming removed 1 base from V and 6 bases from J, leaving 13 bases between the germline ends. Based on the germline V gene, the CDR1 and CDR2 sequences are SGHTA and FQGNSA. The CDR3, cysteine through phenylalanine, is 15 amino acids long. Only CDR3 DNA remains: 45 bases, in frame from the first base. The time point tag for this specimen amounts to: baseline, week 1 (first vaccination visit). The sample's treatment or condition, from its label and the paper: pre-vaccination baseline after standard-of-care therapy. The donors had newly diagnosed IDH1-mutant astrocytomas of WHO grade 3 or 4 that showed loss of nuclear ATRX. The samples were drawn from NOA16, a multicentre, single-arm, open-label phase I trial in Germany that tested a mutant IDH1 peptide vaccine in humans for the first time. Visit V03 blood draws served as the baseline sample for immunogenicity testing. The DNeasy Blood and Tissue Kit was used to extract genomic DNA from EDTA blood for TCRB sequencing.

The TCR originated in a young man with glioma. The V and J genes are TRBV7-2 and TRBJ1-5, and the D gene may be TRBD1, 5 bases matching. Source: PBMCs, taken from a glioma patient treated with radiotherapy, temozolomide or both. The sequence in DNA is TGTGCCAGCAGCTTAGATGGGGGGTCCGGTCAGCCCCAGCATTTT. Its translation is CASSLDGGSGQPQHF. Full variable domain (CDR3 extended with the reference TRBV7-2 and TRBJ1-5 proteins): GAGVSQSPSNKVTEKGKDVELRCDPISGHTALYWYRQSLGQGLEFLIYFQGNSAPDKSGLPSDRFSAERTGGSVSTLTIQRTQQEDSAVYLCASSLDGGSGQPQHFGDGTRLSIL.